This record concerns one TCR beta chain sequence. The antigen is unknown. There are 10 residues in the CDR3. Germline CDR1 reads MDHEN; CDR2 reads SYDVKM. V lost 10 bases to trimming and J lost 13 bases; unmatched junction nucleotides: 6. The entry originates in a study of beta chain features in type 1 diabetes. For the study at large: Examined across all samples were roughly 110,000,000 sorted cells. Broader study findings: People with Type 1 diabetes carried modestly yet significantly shorter TCRB CDR3s in all four CD4+ subsets. HLA effects on TCRB rearrangement stayed unresolved here.

Since all of the isolated RNA was reverse transcribed, expressed TCRB transcripts were what got sequenced. Clones were sequenced by immunoSEQ multiplex PCR, and TCRdb holds only the in-frame ones, with some missing. The data hold around 300,000 clones, with around 16% observed a single time. This TCR was recovered from a man aged 18 to 30 with type 1 diabetes. Sequencing used naive CD4+ T cells from blood. This rearrangement joins TRBV28 to TRBJ2-3; 9 nucleotides line up with TRBD2. For the CDR3, the DNA is TGTGCCACCACCGGGACTAGCAAGTATTTT. Translated, it gives CATTGTSKYF.